These T cell receptor beta chains were read from a single sample in a study of shared clonotypes between healthy human individuals. TCRdb's copy holds only in-frame clones and misses some; the assay was immunoSEQ multiplex PCR. This table holds about 580,000 clones, roughly 98% found once. Sequencing was performed on naive CD8+ T cells sorted from blood. Receptor source: a man younger than 40 in good health. Both conserved end residues are part of each CDR3. The D gene is left open where the match is weak. Some rows mark clone size as missing; the rest say once, few, many or name a class of expanded clone.

DNA	CDR3	D	V	J	size
TGTGCCAGCAGTGAAGCGGGACTAGCGTTCTACGAGCAGTACTTC	CASSEAGLAFYEQYF	TRBD2	TRBV2	TRBJ2-7	.
TGTGCCAGCAGCGCAGGGGGAGTGGCAGATACGCAGTATTTT	CASSAGGVADTQYF	TRBD1	TRBV9	TRBJ2-3	.
TGTGCCAGCAGTACCCTTAGCGGGAGCTCCTACAATGAGCAGTTCTTC	CASSTLSGSSYNEQFF	TRBD2	TRBV27	TRBJ2-1	.
TGTGCCAGCAGTTTATCTAGGACAGATACGCAGTATTTT	CASSLSRTDTQYF	.	TRBV27	TRBJ2-3	.
TGTGCCAGCGGGGGGTCTTTTACTGAAGCTTTCTTT	CASGGSFTEAFF	.	TRBV7-9	TRBJ1-1	.
TGTGCCAGCAGACCGGAGGGAGGTAGCTCCTACGAGCAGTACTTC	CASRPEGGSSYEQYF	.	TRBV5-4	TRBJ2-7	.
TGCGCCAGCAGCTTGCTAGCGGGCAGCTCCTACGAGCAGTACTTC	CASSLLAGSSYEQYF	TRBD2	TRBV4-1	TRBJ2-7	.
TGTGCCAGCCGACGGGGTCCGGGAGCTATGTATGAGCAGTTCTTC	CASRRGPGAMYEQFF	.	TRBV7-9	TRBJ2-1	.
TGTGCCAGCAAAATTCAGCGGGAGTGGTACGAGCAGTACTTC	CASKIQREWYEQYF	TRBD2	TRBV11-2	TRBJ2-7	once
TGTGCCAGCAGTTTCGGACAGAGCTACGAGCAGTACTTC	CASSFGQSYEQYF	.	TRBV27	TRBJ2-7	.
TGTGCCAGCAGTTTGTCCACTAGCGGGAGTAGCTATGAGCAGTTCTTC	CASSLSTSGSSYEQFF	TRBD2	TRBV7-9	TRBJ2-1	.
TGTTCCAGCAGTGCTTCGACCAACAGACAGAGCAATCAGCCCCAGCATTTT	CSSSASTNRQSNQPQHF	.	TRBV6-1	TRBJ1-5	once
TGTGCCAGCAGCTTAGACGCTCTTGAGCAGTTCTTC	CASSLDALEQFF	.	TRBV7-9	TRBJ2-1	.
TGTGCCTGTGGACCCGGGACAGGTACAGATACGCAGTATTTT	CACGPGTGTDTQYF	TRBD1	TRBV30	TRBJ2-3	.
TGTGCCAGCAGTGCCCGGACAGACCTTACCGGGGAGCTGTTTTTT	CASSARTDLTGELFF	.	TRBV27	TRBJ2-2	.
TGTGCCAGTAGTACTCGGACTAGACCTAGCACAGATACGCAGTATTTT	CASSTRTRPSTDTQYF	TRBD2	TRBV19	TRBJ2-3	.
TGTGCCAGCAGTGATCCAACAGGGACTGGGACCTTCAATCAGCCCCAGCATTTT	CASSDPTGTGTFNQPQHF	.	TRBV2	TRBJ1-5	.
TGTGCCAGCAGCTTCATATCGAGCGGCACAGATACGCAGTATTTT	CASSFISSGTDTQYF	.	TRBV7-9	TRBJ2-3	.
TGCGCCAGCAGCGAGGACGCCGTGGAGACCCAGTACTTC	CASSEDAVETQYF	.	TRBV5-1	TRBJ2-5	.
TGCGCCAGCAGCCAAGGGGGGTCGACGCAGTATTTT	CASSQGGSTQYF	.	TRBV4-3	TRBJ2-3	.
TGTGCCAGCGACAGTTCGAACACCGGGGAGCTGTTTTTT	CASDSSNTGELFF	.	TRBV28	TRBJ2-2	.
TGTGCCAGCAGCGTAGACGACCTAGCAGATACGCAGTATTTT	CASSVDDLADTQYF	.	TRBV9	TRBJ2-3	.
TGCAGCGTTAGGTTTCGGGCAAACTCCTACAATGAGCAGTTCTTC	CSVRFRANSYNEQFF	.	TRBV29-1	TRBJ2-1	.
TGTGCCAGCAGTGAAGACAGGGGAGATACCTACGAGCAGTACTTC	CASSEDRGDTYEQYF	TRBD1	TRBV6-1	TRBJ2-7	.
TGTGCCAGCAGTAAGGGACTAGCGGGAGGGCAGCGTAACGGGGAGCTGTTTTTT	CASSKGLAGGQRNGELFF	TRBD2	TRBV2	TRBJ2-2	.
TGTGCCAGCAGTGATTTTAGGGCCACCGGGGAGCTGTTTTTT	CASSDFRATGELFF	.	TRBV6-1	TRBJ2-2	.
TGCGCCAGCAGCCCCCATACCTACGGAGCCACTGAAGCTTTCTTT	CASSPHTYGATEAFF	.	TRBV4-1	TRBJ1-1	.
TGCGCCAGCAGCAAGACTCCCTCGGGCTCCTACGAGCAGTACTTC	CASSKTPSGSYEQYF	.	TRBV5-1	TRBJ2-7	.
TGTGCCAGCAGCTTGGCCGGGGGCGGCACCGGGGAGCTGTTTTTT	CASSLAGGGTGELFF	.	TRBV5-4	TRBJ2-2	.
TGCGCCAGCAGTGACCTACTAGTTTCGGCTACCGGGGAGCTGTTTTTT	CASSDLLVSATGELFF	.	TRBV10-2	TRBJ2-2	.
TGTGCCAGCAGCCATGGGGGTAGGCGCAATCAGCCCCAGCATTTT	CASSHGGRRNQPQHF	.	TRBV5-5	TRBJ1-5	.
TGTGCCAGCAGCCCGTTCGGGGAGACCCAGTACTTC	CASSPFGETQYF	.	TRBV7-9	TRBJ2-5	.
TGTGCCAGCAGCTTAGTGGAAGAAGCTTTCTTT	CASSLVEEAFF	.	TRBV11-2	TRBJ1-1	once
TGTGCCAGCAGTGAATACGAGGGGGCTTGGGAAAAACTGTTTTTT	CASSEYEGAWEKLFF	TRBD1	TRBV25-1	TRBJ1-4	.
TGTGCCAGCAGGTTACAGGGTTTTGGTGGCACTGAAGCTTTCTTT	CASRLQGFGGTEAFF	.	TRBV27	TRBJ1-1	.
TGTGCCAGCAGCTTAGGAGGGGGGACTAGCACAGATACGCAGTATTTT	CASSLGGGTSTDTQYF	.	TRBV7-9	TRBJ2-3	.
TGCAGCGTTCATGTTAGCTCCTACGAGCAGTACTTC	CSVHVSSYEQYF	.	TRBV29-1	TRBJ2-7	.
TGTGCCAGCAGTGGATTTGACACCGAGGATGAGCAGTTCTTC	CASSGFDTEDEQFF	.	TRBV25-1	TRBJ2-1	.
TGTGCCAGCGGGCGGAGCTCCTACAATGAGCAGTTCTTC	CASGRSSYNEQFF	.	TRBV7-8	TRBJ2-1	.
TGTGCCAGCAGCCTGAGGGACCCAGAAAAAGAGACCCAGTACTTC	CASSLRDPEKETQYF	.	TRBV5-8	TRBJ2-5	.